The sequence of this T cell receptor (beta chain) was determined in a study of blood T cells in healthy people across ages. V was pared by 5 bases and J by 8 bases, with 12 bases between. Germline CDR1 MNHEY, CDR2 SVGAGI. The CDR3 length is 13 residues. PCR was performed a second time for about 6 to 12 cycles using a sample-barcoded 5' primer and a J-beta primer mix. A single record per CDR3 protein comes from TCRdb applying MiXCR to the 5' RACE reads. The repertoire holds 1,500,000 or so distinct CDR3 sequences, with almost 60% as singletons. This clonotype came up once. The specimen was blood. The receptor was derived from a man aged 18-30 years in good health. The chain couples TRBV6-5 to TRBJ1-4, with D perhaps TRBD1 (5 bases). For the CDR3, the DNA is TGTGCCAGCAGTCCGGCAGGGCAAGAAAAACTGTTTTTT. It codes for CASSPAGQEKLFF.